The entry below gives a single T cell receptor (beta chain) sequence along with its context. PCR employed 60 Vbeta and 13 Jbeta primers. Clones were sequenced by immunoSEQ multiplex PCR, and TCRdb holds only the in-frame ones, with some missing. This repertoire shows more than 130,000 clones, approximately 80% found once; its top ten account for 4.9%. This sample is drawn from a study of cytomegalovirus exposure and HLA in healthy donors. The TCR sequence derives from a woman between 50 and 59 years old in good health and CMV-seronegative. Sequenced sample: PBMCs.

DNA for the CDR3: TGTGCCAGCAGCTTCAAAACAGGGGAGTTTGGTGAAAAACTGTTTTTT. Amino acids: CASSFKTGEFGEKLFF. The rearrangement uses TRBV5-6 and TRBJ1-4; 7 nucleotides agree with TRBD1. The germline V gene has CDR1 SGHDT and CDR2 YYEEEE. V shed 2 bases and J 7 bases; nucleotides not matched to a gene: 11. The CDR3 is 16 residues long.